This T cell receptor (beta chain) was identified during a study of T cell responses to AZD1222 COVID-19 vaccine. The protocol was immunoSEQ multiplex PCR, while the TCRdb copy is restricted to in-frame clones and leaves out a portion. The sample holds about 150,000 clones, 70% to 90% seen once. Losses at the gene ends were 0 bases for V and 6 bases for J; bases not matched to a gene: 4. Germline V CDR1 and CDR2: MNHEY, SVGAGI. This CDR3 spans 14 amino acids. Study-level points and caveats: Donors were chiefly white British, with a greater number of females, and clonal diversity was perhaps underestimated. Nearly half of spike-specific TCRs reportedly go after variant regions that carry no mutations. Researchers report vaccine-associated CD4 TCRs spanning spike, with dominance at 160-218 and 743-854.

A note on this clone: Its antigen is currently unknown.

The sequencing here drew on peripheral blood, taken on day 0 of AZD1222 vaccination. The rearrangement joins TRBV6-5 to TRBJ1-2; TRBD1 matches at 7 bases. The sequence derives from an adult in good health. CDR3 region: CASSYSQTGNGYTF. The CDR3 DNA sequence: TGTGCCAGCAGTTACTCCCAGACAGGGAATGGCTACACCTTC.